Included here is one T cell receptor beta chain sequence, with context. The data are from a study of blood T cell repertoires in COVID-19. Background on the study: Acute-phase and convalescent COVID-19 samples originated in the United States, Italy and Spain. Sample material is recorded as cDNA or gDNA derived from T cells, B-cell-depleted T cells, or PBMCs.

In the original workflow: Nucleated cell counts were estimated from reference gene primer amplification. Produced via immunoSEQ multiplex PCR; TCRdb's table is partial and in-frame only. V and J calls and clone size are as listed in that table; D and trimming were resolved from the DNA. Altogether about 170,000 clones are present, 70% to 90% being singletons, with the ten largest covering approximately 2.1%. The length of the CDR3 is 14 residues. The junction had 11 bases not matched to a gene; V was cut back by 3 bases and J by 15 bases. Per germline, CDR1 MNHEY and CDR2 SMNVEV (reference sequence).

Sequences were obtained from peripheral blood. The chain couples TRBV27 to TRBJ2-1; 10 bases align to TRBD2. The receptor was derived from a man in his forties or fifties who had recovered from COVID-19. CDR3 sequence: CASSFGLAGAPGFF. The CDR3 DNA reads TGTGCCAGCAGTTTTGGTCTAGCGGGAGCCCCGGGGTTCTTC.